The 21 T cell receptor beta chains in this list originate from one sample, sequenced in a study of Ad26.COV2.S vaccination and SARS-CoV-2 variants. Treatment here: 15 to 20 received Ad26.COV2.S at low or high dose, single or two shots; roughly five received placebo; per-sample allocation not given. Sampling happened 63 days after the first vaccine or placebo injection. Repertoires were generated with immunoSEQ multiplex PCR, while TCRdb's copy carries only in-frame clones and drops some. Among approximately 480,000 clones listed, 70% to 90% were seen once. The sample here was peripheral blood, taken in a trial of Ad26.COV2.S vaccine versus placebo. The source of these receptors is a person aged 18-65 years who received the Ad26.COV2.S COVID-19 vaccine or a placebo.

V is TRBV7-2 and J is TRBJ2-7; no clear D gene. CDR3 length: 12 residues. V lost 5 bases and J lost 4, with 9 bases in between. Germline-derived CDR1 and CDR2 are SGHTA and FQGNSA. CDR3 nucleotide sequence: TGTGCCAGCAGCGGTAATCTATACGAGCAGTACTTC. It yields the protein CASSGNLYEQYF. Based on the CDR3 plus reference TRBV7-2 and TRBJ2-7, the full variable domain is GAGVSQSPSNKVTEKGKDVELRCDPISGHTALYWYRQSLGQGLEFLIYFQGNSAPDKSGLPSDRFSAERTGGSVSTLTIQRTQQEDSAVYLCASSGNLYEQYFGPGTRLTVT.

As concerns this clone: Other DNA variants within this sample encode the same CDR3. V and J are TRBV7-9 and TRBJ2-1, with 9 bases lining up with TRBD2. The CDR3 covers 15 residues. Germline-derived CDR1 and CDR2 are SEHNR and FQNEAQ (reference sequence). Unmatched junction bases numbered 3, after V lost 5 bases and J lost 1 base. This CDR3 is CASSPTSGSYNEQFF. The CDR3, as DNA: TGTGCCAGCAGCCCGACTAGCGGATCCTACAATGAGCAGTTCTTC. Together with reference TRBV7-9 and TRBJ2-1, the CDR3 gives the full variable domain: DTGVSQNPRHKITKRGQNVTFRCDPISEHNRLYWYRQTLGQGPEFLTYFQNEAQLEKSRLLSDRFSAERPKGSFSTLEIQRTEQGDSAMYLCASSPTSGSYNEQFFGPGTRLTVL.

J is TRBJ2-7 and V is TRBV5-1, with a weak D call TRBD2 (5 bases). V lost 0 bases, J lost 3 bases, and 13 bases lay in between. Germline CDR1 is SGHRS and CDR2 is YFSETQ. This CDR3 is 15 amino acids long. The CDR3 is CASSLAGGWDYEQYF. In DNA form, the CDR3 reads TGCGCCAGCAGCTTGGCAGGCGGGTGGGACTACGAGCAGTACTTC.

The chain carries TRBV19 and TRBJ1-2, with TRBD1 as a possible D gene (5 bases). In germline, CDR1 is LNHDA, CDR2 SQIVND (reference sequence). This CDR3 has 18 residues. V was pared by 4 bases and J by 4 bases, with 25 bases between. The CDR3 DNA reads TGTGCCAGTAGTACCGGGGCAAATCGGGCGGAGGGACGCTATGGCTACACCTTC. Residues: CASSTGANRAEGRYGYTF.

The chain links TRBV12-3 or TRBV12-4 to TRBJ2-2; TRBD2 aligns across 7 bases. V shed 9 bases and J 5 bases; nucleotides not matched to a gene: 3. The CDR3 contains 12 residues. The CDR3 DNA sequence: TGTGCCAGTTGGGGGGGTACCGGGGAGCTGTTTTTT. Translating gives CASWGGTGELFF.

The genes are TRBV19 and TRBJ1-5; D uncertain. The ends were cut back, 3 bases at V and 6 bases at J, with 15 bases in the middle. The germline gives CDR1 LNHDA, CDR2 SQIVND (reference sequence). This CDR3 spans 15 amino acids. The CDR3 coding sequence is TGTGCCAGTAGTATGCCCAATTCCGTGTTTCAGCCCCAGCATTTT. Protein sequence: CASSMPNSVFQPQHF.

The chain carries TRBV19 and TRBJ2-7; 8 bases match TRBD2. The CDR3 runs to 14 residues. With V trimmed by 7 bases and J by 2 bases, 7 bases remained unmatched. The germline CDR1 and CDR2 sequences are LNHDA and SQIVND (reference sequence). The CDR3, as DNA: TGTGCCAGTAAGACAACCGGGAGGGCCTACGAGCAGTACTTC. Protein sequence: CASKTTGRAYEQYF.

V gene TRBV19 combines with J gene TRBJ2-5; 7 bases align to TRBD1. In germline, CDR1 is LNHDA, CDR2 SQIVND (reference sequence). This CDR3 has 16 amino acids. Trimming took 4 bases from V and 1 from J; bases not matched to a gene: 9. The CDR3 sequence is CASSRITGDLQETQYF. As DNA, the CDR3 is TGTGCCAGTAGTAGGATCACAGGGGATCTCCAAGAGACCCAGTACTTC. The full variable domain, completed using reference TRBV19 and TRBJ2-5, is DGGITQSPKYLFRKEGQNVTLSCEQNLNHDAMYWYRQDPGQGLRLIYYSQIVNDFQKGDIAEGYSVSREKKESFPLTVTSAQKNPTAFYLCASSRITGDLQETQYFGPGTRLLVL.

The V call is TRBV24-1, the J call TRBJ2-3; D may match TRBD1 or TRBD2 (5 bases each). The V gene's germline CDR1 is KGHDR and CDR2 SFDVKD. CDR3 length: 16 amino acids. V was cut by 4 bases and J by 5 bases, with 18 bases left in between. CDR3 bases: TGTGCCACCAGTGACCCGGGGCAGGCGCGGGTAGATACGCAGTATTTT. Encoded protein: CATSDPGQARVDTQYF.

The V and J genes are TRBV5-1 and TRBJ2-1; D remains ambiguous. The germline gives CDR1 SGHRS, CDR2 YFSETQ. V was shortened by 4 bases and J by 4 bases, with 9 bases between the two germline ends. The CDR3 is 13 residues long. This chain's CDR3 is CASSMSTYNEQFF. The CDR3 DNA sequence: TGCGCCAGCAGCATGAGTACATACAATGAGCAGTTCTTC.

The chain uses TRBV3-1 (or the pseudogene TRBV3-2) and TRBJ1-1; D call uncertain. V lost 5 bases and J 4 bases, leaving 11 bases between the germline ends. The germline V gene has CDR1 LGHDT and CDR2 YNNKEL (reference sequence). CDR3 size: 13 residues. The CDR3 is CASSSRRGTEAFF. CDR3 in DNA: TGTGCCAGCAGCAGCCGACGCGGCACTGAAGCTTTCTTT.

This chain joins TRBV2 and TRBJ2-3, with D unresolved. Germline values: CDR1 SNHLY, CDR2 FYNNEI. The germline V and J ends were trimmed by 5 bases and 2 bases, with 11 bases remaining between them. The CDR3 extends over 14 amino acids. In DNA form, the CDR3 reads TGTGCCAGCAGTCCGGGCTCCTTCACAGATACGCAGTATTTT. Encoded protein: CASSPGSFTDTQYF.

This clone appeared a single time. V usage is TRBV10-3 and J usage is TRBJ1-2; D is uncertain. Germline lookup yields CDR1 ENHRY and CDR2 SYGVKD. The CDR3 is 11 amino acids. Trimming shortened V by 9 bases and J by 6 bases, and 11 bases separated the two germline ends. The CDR3 loop reads CAILNSHGYTF. CDR3 in DNA: TGTGCCATTTTAAATTCTCATGGCTACACCTTC.

The chain links TRBV27 to TRBJ2-3, with 9 bases matching TRBD2. The CDR3 is made up of 21 amino acids. Germline CDR1 MNHEY, CDR2 SMNVEV (reference sequence). V shed 0 bases and J 0 bases; nucleotides not matched to a gene: 16. CDR3 loop: CASSLSVLAGRVPRSTDTQYF. The CDR3 region has the DNA TGTGCCAGCAGTTTATCCGTGCTAGCGGGAAGGGTCCCGCGGAGCACAGATACGCAGTATTTT.

This clone was picked up a small number of times. An end of the junction differs from the germline gene, which may be a read error. This chain links TRBV27 with TRBJ2-7; possible D gene TRBD2, 6 bases. This CDR3 contains 12 residues. Germline loops: CDR1 MNHEY, CDR2 SMNVEV (reference sequence). CDR3 region: CASSFTSGERYF. As DNA, the CDR3 is TGTGCCAGCAGTTTTACGTCGGGAGAGCGGTACTTC.

V is TRBV11-2 and J is TRBJ1-2, with D possibly matching TRBD1 (5 bases). Germline V lookup: CDR1 SGHAT, CDR2 FQNNGV. The CDR3 length is 16 residues. With 3 bases removed from V and 0 bases from J, the gap between germline ends came to 14 bases. CDR3 sequence: CASSLAWGLANYGYTF. The CDR3 nucleotides are TGTGCCAGCAGCTTGGCCTGGGGACTAGCTAACTATGGCTACACCTTC.

The chain employs TRBV30 and TRBJ1-3; D gene unclear. This CDR3 comprises 14 residues. Germline CDR1 is GTSNPN and CDR2 is SVGIG (reference sequence). The V gene lost 4 bases and the J gene lost 3 bases, with 13 bases spanning the gap. CDR3 sequence: CAWTVGEFGNTIYF. The CDR3 DNA follows: TGTGCCTGGACTGTCGGGGAATTTGGAAACACCATATATTTT.

The gene calls are TRBV27 and TRBJ2-1; 10 positions agree with TRBD2. The V and J ends lost 3 bases and 4 bases, in that order; junction bases with no gene match: 6. Looked up from germline, CDR1 is MNHEY and CDR2 is SMNVEV (reference sequence). There are 16 residues in the CDR3. CDR3 DNA sequence: TGTGCCAGCAGTTTGTGGGTAGCGGGAGGTTACAATGAGCAGTTCTTC. It specifies CASSLWVAGGYNEQFF.

The rearrangement links TRBV7-2 to TRBJ2-1, with 8 bases that match TRBD1. The germline gives CDR1 SGHTA, CDR2 FQGNSA. The J segment lost 4 bases and the V segment lost 6 bases, leaving 2 bases of the junction unmatched. CDR3 length: 13 amino acids. In DNA, the CDR3 is TGTGCCAGCAGGGACAGGGCTTACAATGAGCAGTTCTTC. It translates to CASRDRAYNEQFF.

The V and J genes are TRBV10-3 and TRBJ1-1, with D possibly TRBD1 on 5 matching bases. The V gene lost 3 bases and the J gene lost 4 bases, with 18 bases spanning the gap. Germline CDR1 is ENHRY and CDR2 is SYGVKD. The length of the CDR3 is 16 residues. The CDR3 DNA follows: TGTGCCATCAGTGAACCGAGTCGGGAGGGGAGCACTGAAGCTTTCTTT. Its translation: CAISEPSREGSTEAFF.

The chain has TRBV19 and TRBJ1-5; D ambiguous. The germline CDR1 and CDR2 sequences are LNHDA and SQIVND (reference sequence). This CDR3 spans 13 amino acids. Deletions cut 5 bases from V and 7 bases from J, with 12 bases between. CDR3 sequence reads: CASSLTREQPQHF. As DNA, the CDR3 is TGTGCCAGTAGTCTAACCCGGGAGCAGCCCCAGCATTTT.